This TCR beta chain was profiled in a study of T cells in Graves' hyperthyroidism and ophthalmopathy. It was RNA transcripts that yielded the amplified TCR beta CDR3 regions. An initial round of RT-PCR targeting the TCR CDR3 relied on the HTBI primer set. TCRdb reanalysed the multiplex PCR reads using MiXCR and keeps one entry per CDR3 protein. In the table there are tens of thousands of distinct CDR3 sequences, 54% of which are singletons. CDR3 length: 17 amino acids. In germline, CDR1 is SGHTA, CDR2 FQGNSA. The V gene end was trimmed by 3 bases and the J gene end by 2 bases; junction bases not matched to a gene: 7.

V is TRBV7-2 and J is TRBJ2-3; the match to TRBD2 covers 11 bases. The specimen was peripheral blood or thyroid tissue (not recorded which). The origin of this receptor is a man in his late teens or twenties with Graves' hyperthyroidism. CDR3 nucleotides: TGTGCCAGCAGCTTTACCGGGACTAGCGGACACACAGATACGCAGTATTTT. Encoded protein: CASSFTGTSGHTDTQYF.